These T cell receptor beta chains were read from a single sample in a study of cytomegalovirus exposure and HLA in healthy donors. Only in-frame clones appear in the TCRdb table, and some are missing; sequencing was by immunoSEQ multiplex PCR. The data hold tens of thousands of clones, with 63% observed a single time. Sequencing was performed on PBMCs. The receptors come from a middle-aged woman in good health and CMV-seropositive. CDR3s include the opening cysteine and the closing phenylalanine or tryptophan. The D gene is left open where the match is weak. Not all rows give a size; the values are once, few, many and, for expanded clones, a class.

NA	TRBJ2-7	TRBV7-8	NA	TGTGCCAGCAGCCCCCTGGTGAAGGGAGGCGAGCAGTACTTC	CASSPLVKGGEQYF
NA	TRBJ1-1	TRBV7-2	NA	TGTGCCAGCAGCCTCCTGGGGGGCACTGAAGCTTTCTTT	CASSLLGGTEAFF
NA	TRBJ2-7	TRBV15	NA	TGTGCCACCAGCAGAGGCCAGGGTGGGGCCTACGAGCAGTACTTC	CATSRGQGGAYEQYF
TRBD2	TRBJ2-1	TRBV5-1	NA	TGCGCCAGCAGCTCCCCGACTAGCGGGAAGGAGATGAGCTCCTACAATGAGCAGTTCTTC	CASSSPTSGKEMSSYNEQFF
NA	TRBJ1-1	TRBV13	few	TGTGCCAGCAGCCAGGGGCAAACTGAAGCTTTCTTT	CASSQGQTEAFF
NA	TRBJ2-4	TRBV28	NA	TGTGCCAGCAGTTTAGCAGGCAAAAACATTCAGTACTTC	CASSLAGKNIQYF
NA	TRBJ2-3	TRBV27	NA	TGTGCCAGCAGTTTACGACCCGGGAGTGGGGTCACAGATACGCAGTATTTT	CASSLRPGSGVTDTQYF
NA	TRBJ2-1	TRBV19	NA	TGTGCCAGTAGTATAGACTCGAGCTCCTACAATGAGCAGTTCTTC	CASSIDSSSYNEQFF
NA	TRBJ1-2	TRBV27	NA	TGTGCCAGCAGTCCCGCCGAAGGGAGCAACTATGGCTACACCTTC	CASSPAEGSNYGYTF
TRBD2	TRBJ2-5	TRBV9	few	TGTGCCAGCAGCGCTAGCGGCCAAGAGACCCAGTACTTC	CASSASGQETQYF
NA	TRBJ1-5	TRBV6-5	NA	TGTGCCAGCAGTCGCAGGGGTTCAGAGGATCAGCCCCAGCATTTT	CASSRRGSEDQPQHF
NA	TRBJ1-3	TRBV7-9	NA	TGTGCCAGCAGCCTCTCCCAGGGTCCGGGCACCATATATTTT	CASSLSQGPGTIYF
TRBD2	TRBJ2-1	TRBV5-4	NA	TGTGCCAGCAGCTGGACTAGCGGCAATGAGCAGTTCTTC	CASSWTSGNEQFF
NA	TRBJ1-1	TRBV18	NA	TGTGCCAGCTCACCACCTGGGGCGAACACTGAAGCTTTCTTT	CASSPPGANTEAFF
NA	TRBJ1-2	TRBV7-2	NA	TGTGCCAGCAGCGCCGGGGGACCAACACCCCCGGGGGGCTACACCTTC	CASSAGGPTPPGGYTF
TRBD1	TRBJ1-2	TRBV10-3	NA	TGTGCCATCAGTCCTCAGGGGGCGGTGGATGGCTACACCTTC	CAISPQGAVDGYTF
NA	TRBJ1-2	TRBV7-9	NA	TGTGCCAGCAGCTTGCAACAAGGACACTCCGGCTACACCTTC	CASSLQQGHSGYTF
TRBD1	TRBJ1-2	TRBV4-3	NA	TGCGCCAGCAGCCAAGATCTCGGGACAGGTACCGACTATGGCTACACCTTC	CASSQDLGTGTDYGYTF
TRBD2	TRBJ2-1	TRBV11-2	NA	TGTGCCAGCAGCCGCGGACGGCGGGAGACTCGTAATGAGCAGTTCTTC	CASSRGRRETRNEQFF
TRBD2	TRBJ2-7	TRBV7-8	NA	TGTGCCAGCAGCTTAGACGGGAGGGGCTCCTACGAGCAGTACTTC	CASSLDGRGSYEQYF
TRBD2	TRBJ2-7	TRBV5-1	few	TGCGCCAGCAGCTTCACGGGGGGTACGTCGGAGGAGCAGTACTTC	CASSFTGGTSEEQYF
TRBD2	TRBJ2-1	TRBV11-2	NA	TGTGCCAGCAGCTTAGGGGGAGGGCCGAGAGATGAGCAGTTCTTC	CASSLGGGPRDEQFF
TRBD1	TRBJ1-2	TRBV5-1	NA	TGCGCCAGCAGCTCCACCGGGACAGGGGGTTTCGGCTACACCTTC	CASSSTGTGGFGYTF
NA	TRBJ2-4	TRBV5-1	NA	TGCGCCAGCAGCTTGGACAGGTCAGACTGGGGAATTCAGTACTTC	CASSLDRSDWGIQYF
TRBD2	TRBJ2-3	TRBV7-2	NA	TGTGCCAGCACCTCCAGACTAGCGGGAGGAGATACGCAGTATTTT	CASTSRLAGGDTQYF
TRBD2	TRBJ2-3	TRBV4-2	NA	TGTGCCAGCAGCACCACGGGACTAGCGGGAGGCGATACGCAGTATTTT	CASSTTGLAGGDTQYF
NA	TRBJ1-1	TRBV5-1	NA	TGCGCCAGCACCTTGTCCGGGAGCAATCCATTGGGGGCTTTCTTT	CASTLSGSNPLGAFF
NA	TRBJ2-7	TRBV5-1	NA	TGCGCCAGCAGCCAAGTAATACAGGTTAACTACGAGCAGTACTTC	CASSQVIQVNYEQYF
NA	TRBJ1-1	TRBV10-2	NA	TGCGCCAGCGAGGGTGACACTGAAGCTTTCTTT	CASEGDTEAFF
NA	TRBJ1-2	TRBV7-4	NA	TGTGCCAGCCCGTGGACAGTCCTGAAGGAGGCGTTC	CASPWTVLKEAF
NA	TRBJ1-2	TRBV5-6	NA	TGTGCCAGCAGCTTGTTACAGCGGCCTAACTATGGCTACACCTTC	CASSLLQRPNYGYTF
NA	TRBJ1-2	TRBV7-2	few	TGTGCCAGCAGCTTAGGTCCAGGGGACGGCTACACCTTC	CASSLGPGDGYTF
NA	TRBJ1-2	TRBV11-2	NA	TGTGCCAGCAGCCCTAGCCTAGCGAGTAACTATGGCTACACCTTC	CASSPSLASNYGYTF
NA	TRBJ1-1	TRBV7-9	NA	TGTGCCAGCAGCTTATCGGGACTGGCTTTCTTT	CASSLSGLAFF
TRBD2	TRBJ2-7	TRBV4-2	NA	TGTGCCAGCAGCCAAGGAAAGTTAGCGGGAGACCTCTCCTACGAGCAGTACTTC	CASSQGKLAGDLSYEQYF
TRBD2	TRBJ2-2	TRBV2	NA	TGTGCCAGCACGCGGAGAGGTACTAGCGGGAGTCAGGCCGGGGAGCTGTTTTTT	CASTRRGTSGSQAGELFF
TRBD1	TRBJ1-5	TRBV5-5	NA	TGTGCCAGCAGCGTCGGGACAGGGGCTCAGCCCCAGCATTTT	CASSVGTGAQPQHF
TRBD2	TRBJ2-2	TRBV4-1	few	TGCGCCAGCAGCCAAGATTATCAGGGGCTAGCGGGAGTGTCCGGGGAGCTGTTTTTT	CASSQDYQGLAGVSGELFF
NA	TRBJ1-1	TRBV30	NA	TGTGCCTGGAGTGCTTCAGTGAACACTGAAGCTTTCTTT	CAWSASVNTEAFF
NA	TRBJ1-5	TRBV19	NA	TGTGCCAGTTCAACCTGGGACTCCCATCAGCCCCAGCATTTT	CASSTWDSHQPQHF
TRBD1	TRBJ2-2	TRBV6-5	NA	TGTGCCAGCAGTCGGGCAGGGGGCACCGGGGAGCTGTTTTTT	CASSRAGGTGELFF
NA	TRBJ2-7	TRBV11-2	NA	TGTGCCAGCTTAGACAGCCGGAGCTCCTACGAGCAGTACTTC	CASLDSRSSYEQYF
NA	TRBJ1-3	TRBV7-2	NA	TGTGCCAGCAGCCCCCGGCAGGCCCCCTCTGGAAACACCATATATTTT	CASSPRQAPSGNTIYF
NA	TRBJ2-7	TRBV2	NA	TGTGCCAGCAGCTCGAGGGGGAGAGACTACGAGCAGTACTTC	CASSSRGRDYEQYF
NA	TRBJ1-1	TRBV6-6	few	TGTGCCAGCAGGGGCCTTGACAGCTACGGCACTGAAGCTTTCTTT	CASRGLDSYGTEAFF
NA	TRBJ2-2	TRBV6-5	NA	TGTGCCAGCAGTAGGGTACAGGGCAACACCGGGGAGCTGTTTTTT	CASSRVQGNTGELFF
TRBD2	TRBJ2-1	TRBV19	few	TGTGCCAGCTCGGAACTAGCGGGGCGCTCCTACAATGAGCAGTTCTTC	CASSELAGRSYNEQFF
NA	TRBJ2-1	TRBV29-1	few	TGCAGCGCTAGGAGGGATGAGCAGTTCTTC	CSARRDEQFF
NA	TRBJ1-4	TRBV18	NA	TGTGCCAGCCAACAGGGTACTAATGAAAAACTGTTTTTT	CASQQGTNEKLFF
NA	TRBJ2-1	TRBV10-3	many	TGTGCCATCAGTGGTGGAGGGGCGGGTAATGAGCAGTTCTTC	CAISGGGAGNEQFF
NA	TRBJ2-2	TRBV10-3	NA	TGTGCCATCAGTGAGTCCGGGGGGAACACCGGGGAGCTGTTTTTT	CAISESGGNTGELFF
NA	TRBJ2-6	TRBV5-1	NA	TGCGCCAGCAGCGGAACCAACAGGGCTGCTGGGGCCAACGTCCTGACTTTC	CASSGTNRAAGANVLTF
TRBD1	TRBJ2-7	TRBV7-9	NA	TGTGCCAGCAGCTTCGCCGGGACAGGAAATTACGAGCAGTACTTC	CASSFAGTGNYEQYF
TRBD2	TRBJ2-3	TRBV14	NA	TGTGCCAGCAGCCAAGATTTCTCTAGTGGACTAGCGGGAATCACAGATACGCAGTATTTT	CASSQDFSSGLAGITDTQYF
TRBD2	TRBJ2-1	TRBV4-2	once	TGTGCCAGCAGAGGAGGCGGGACTAGCGGGACCCCCTACAATGAGCAGTTCTTC	CASRGGGTSGTPYNEQFF
NA	TRBJ1-1	TRBV6-5	NA	TGTGCCAGCAGCCCAACGGTAAACACTGAAGCTTTCTTT	CASSPTVNTEAFF